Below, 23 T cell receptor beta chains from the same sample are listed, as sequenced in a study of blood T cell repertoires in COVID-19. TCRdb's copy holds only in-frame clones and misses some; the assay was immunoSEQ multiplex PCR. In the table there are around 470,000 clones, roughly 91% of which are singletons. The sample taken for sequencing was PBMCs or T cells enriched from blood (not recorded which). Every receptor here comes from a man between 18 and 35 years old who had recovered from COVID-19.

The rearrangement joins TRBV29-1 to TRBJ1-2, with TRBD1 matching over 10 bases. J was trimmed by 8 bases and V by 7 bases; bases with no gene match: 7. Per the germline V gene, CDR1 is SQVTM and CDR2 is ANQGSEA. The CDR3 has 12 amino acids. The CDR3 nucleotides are TGCAGCGCCGGGACAGGGGATGAGGGCTACACCTTC. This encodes CSAGTGDEGYTF.

CDR3 sequence reads: CASRDQTGPNQPQHF. In DNA, the CDR3 is TGTGCCAGCAGAGATCAGACAGGTCCGAATCAGCCCCAGCATTTT. This chain connects TRBV27 to TRBJ1-5; D perhaps matches TRBD1 (6 bases). The CDR3 spans 15 residues. V was cut by 6 bases and J by 4 bases, with 16 bases left in between. The V gene's germline CDR1 is MNHEY and CDR2 SMNVEV (reference sequence).

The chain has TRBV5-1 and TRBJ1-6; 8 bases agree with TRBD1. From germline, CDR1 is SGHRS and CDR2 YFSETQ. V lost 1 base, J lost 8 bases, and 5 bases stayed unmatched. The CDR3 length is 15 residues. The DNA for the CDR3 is TGCGCCAGCAGCTTGCAGGGGGCGACGGATTCACCCCTCCACTTT. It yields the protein CASSLQGATDSPLHF.

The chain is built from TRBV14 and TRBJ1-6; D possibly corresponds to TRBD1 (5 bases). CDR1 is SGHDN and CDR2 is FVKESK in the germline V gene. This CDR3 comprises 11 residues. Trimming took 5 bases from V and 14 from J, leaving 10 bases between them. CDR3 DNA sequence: TGTGCCAGCAGCGGGGCAGGGTCCCTCCACTTT. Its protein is CASSGAGSLHF.

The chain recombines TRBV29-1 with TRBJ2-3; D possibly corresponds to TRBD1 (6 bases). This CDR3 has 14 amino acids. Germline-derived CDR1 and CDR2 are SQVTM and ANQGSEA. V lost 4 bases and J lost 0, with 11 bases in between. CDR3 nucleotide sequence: TGCAGCGTTGTCCCAGGGGCGAGCACAGATACGCAGTATTTT. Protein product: CSVVPGASTDTQYF.

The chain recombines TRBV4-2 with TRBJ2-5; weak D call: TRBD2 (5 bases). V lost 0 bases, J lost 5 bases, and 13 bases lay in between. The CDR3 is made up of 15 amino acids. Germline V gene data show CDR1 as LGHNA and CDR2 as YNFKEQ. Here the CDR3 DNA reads TGTGCCAGCAGCCAAGATCCGGGGTCGGACGAGACCCAGTACTTC. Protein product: CASSQDPGSDETQYF.

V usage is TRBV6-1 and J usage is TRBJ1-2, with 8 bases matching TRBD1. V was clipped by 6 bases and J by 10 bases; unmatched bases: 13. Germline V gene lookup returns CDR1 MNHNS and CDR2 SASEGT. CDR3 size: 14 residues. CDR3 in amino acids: CASRGPDRGLVYTF. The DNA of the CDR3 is TGTGCCAGCAGGGGCCCCGACAGGGGCCTCGTCTACACCTTC.

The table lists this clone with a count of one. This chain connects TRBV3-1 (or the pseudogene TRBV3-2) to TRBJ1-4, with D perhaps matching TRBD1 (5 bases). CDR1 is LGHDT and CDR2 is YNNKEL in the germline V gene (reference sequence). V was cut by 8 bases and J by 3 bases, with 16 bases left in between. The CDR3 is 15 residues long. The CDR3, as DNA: TGTGCCAGCCAGCCGGGGGGGTCGGCTAATGAAAAACTGTTTTTT. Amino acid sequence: CASQPGGSANEKLFF.

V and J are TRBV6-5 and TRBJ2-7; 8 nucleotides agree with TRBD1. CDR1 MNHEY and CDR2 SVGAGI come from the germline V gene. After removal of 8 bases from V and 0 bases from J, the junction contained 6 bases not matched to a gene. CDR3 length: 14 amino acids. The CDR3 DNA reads TGTGCCAGCGTCGGGGGACAGGACTCCTACGAGCAGTACTTC. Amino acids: CASVGGQDSYEQYF.

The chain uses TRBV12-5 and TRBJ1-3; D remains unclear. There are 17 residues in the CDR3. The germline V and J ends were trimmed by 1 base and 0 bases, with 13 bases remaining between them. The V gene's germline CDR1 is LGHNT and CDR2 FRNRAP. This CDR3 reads CASGLAPQITSGNTIYF. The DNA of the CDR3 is TGTGCTAGTGGTTTGGCTCCACAGATTACCTCTGGAAACACCATATATTTT.

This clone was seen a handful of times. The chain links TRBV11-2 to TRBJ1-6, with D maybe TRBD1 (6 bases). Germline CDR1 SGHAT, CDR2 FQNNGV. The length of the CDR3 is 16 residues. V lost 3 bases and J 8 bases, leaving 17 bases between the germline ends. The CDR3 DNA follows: TGTGCCAGCAGCTTTCAGTCGTGGGACATGGATTCACCCCTCCACTTT. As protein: CASSFQSWDMDSPLHF.

CDR3 in amino acids: CATSDDTGGYTEAFF. Here the CDR3 DNA reads TGTGCCACCAGTGATGACACAGGGGGATACACTGAAGCTTTCTTT. The chain employs TRBV24-1 and TRBJ1-1, with 8 bases identical to TRBD1. The length of the CDR3 is 15 residues. From germline, CDR1 is KGHDR and CDR2 SFDVKD. V lost 3 bases and J lost 3; bases outside the gene matches: 5.

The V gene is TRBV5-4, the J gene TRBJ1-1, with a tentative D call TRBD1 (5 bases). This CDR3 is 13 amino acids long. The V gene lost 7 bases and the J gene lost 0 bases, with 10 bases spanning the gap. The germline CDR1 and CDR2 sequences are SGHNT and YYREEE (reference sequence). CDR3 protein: CASSQELNTEAFF. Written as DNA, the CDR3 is TGTGCCAGCTCACAGGAATTGAACACTGAAGCTTTCTTT. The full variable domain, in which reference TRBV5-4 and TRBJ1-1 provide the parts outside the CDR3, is ETGVTQSPTHLIKTRGQQVTLRCSSQSGHNTVSWYQQALGQGPQFIFQYYREEENGRGNFPPRFSGLQFPNYSSELNVNALELDDSALYLCASSQELNTEAFFGQGTRLTVV.

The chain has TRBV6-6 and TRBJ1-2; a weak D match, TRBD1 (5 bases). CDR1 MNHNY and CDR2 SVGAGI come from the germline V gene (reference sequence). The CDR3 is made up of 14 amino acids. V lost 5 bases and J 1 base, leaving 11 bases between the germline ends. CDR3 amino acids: CASSADDSNYGYTF. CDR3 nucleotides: TGTGCCAGCAGTGCTGATGACAGTAACTATGGCTACACCTTC.

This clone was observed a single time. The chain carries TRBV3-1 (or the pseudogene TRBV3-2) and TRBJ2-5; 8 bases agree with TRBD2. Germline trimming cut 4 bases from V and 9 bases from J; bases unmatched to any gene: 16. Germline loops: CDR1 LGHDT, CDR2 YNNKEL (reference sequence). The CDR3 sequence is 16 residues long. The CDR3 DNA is TGTGCCAGCAGCCCTCTCCCTGCGGGGGGCCCCGGGGCCCAGTACTTC. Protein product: CASSPLPAGGPGAQYF.

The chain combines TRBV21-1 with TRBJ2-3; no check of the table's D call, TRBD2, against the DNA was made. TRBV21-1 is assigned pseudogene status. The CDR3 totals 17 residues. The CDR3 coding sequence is TGTGCCAGCAGCAAAGGTATAGCGGGGGATGGGACAGATACGCAGTATTTT. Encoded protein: CASSKGIAGDGTDTQYF.

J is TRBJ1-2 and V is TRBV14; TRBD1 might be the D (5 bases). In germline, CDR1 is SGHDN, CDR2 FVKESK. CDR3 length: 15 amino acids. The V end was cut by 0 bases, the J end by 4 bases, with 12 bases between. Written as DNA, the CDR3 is TGTGCCAGCAGCCAAGAGGCAGGGCGGAGCTATGGCTACACCTTC. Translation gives CASSQEAGRSYGYTF. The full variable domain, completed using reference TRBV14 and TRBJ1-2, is EAGVTQFPSHSVIEKGQTVTLRCDPISGHDNLYWYRRVMGKEIKFLLHFVKESKQDESGMPNNRFLAERTGGTYSTLKVQPAELEDSGVYFCASSQEAGRSYGYTFGSGTRLTVV.

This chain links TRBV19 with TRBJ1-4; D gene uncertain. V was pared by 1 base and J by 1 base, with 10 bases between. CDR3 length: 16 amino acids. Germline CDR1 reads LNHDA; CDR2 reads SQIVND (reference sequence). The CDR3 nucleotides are TGTGCCAGTAGTATAGGGCCGAGGCTAACTAATGAAAAACTGTTTTTT. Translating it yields CASSIGPRLTNEKLFF.

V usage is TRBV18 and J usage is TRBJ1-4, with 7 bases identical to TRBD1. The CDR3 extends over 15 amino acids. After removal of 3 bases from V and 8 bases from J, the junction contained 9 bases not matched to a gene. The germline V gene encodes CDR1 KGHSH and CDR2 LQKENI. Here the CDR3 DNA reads TGTGCCAGCTCACCTACAGGGGACGCCGGAGAAAAACTGTTTTTT. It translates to CASSPTGDAGEKLFF.

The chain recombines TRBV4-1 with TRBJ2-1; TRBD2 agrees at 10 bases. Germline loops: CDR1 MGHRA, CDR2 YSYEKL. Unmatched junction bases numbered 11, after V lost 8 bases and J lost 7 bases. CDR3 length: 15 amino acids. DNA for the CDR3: TGCGCCAGCGGGGAGCGGGAGGGCCTCCGGAATGAGCAGTTCTTC. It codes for CASGEREGLRNEQFF.

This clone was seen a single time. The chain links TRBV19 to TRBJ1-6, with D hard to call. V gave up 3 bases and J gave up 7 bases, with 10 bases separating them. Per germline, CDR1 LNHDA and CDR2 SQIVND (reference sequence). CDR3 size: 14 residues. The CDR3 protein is CASSIESENSPLHF. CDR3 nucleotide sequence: TGTGCCAGTAGTATCGAGTCGGAGAATTCACCCCTCCACTTT.

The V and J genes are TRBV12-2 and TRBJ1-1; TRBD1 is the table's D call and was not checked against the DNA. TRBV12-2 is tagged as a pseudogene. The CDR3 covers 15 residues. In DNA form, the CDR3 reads TGTGCAAGTCGCAAGGGACAGGGGAGGAACACTGAAGCTTTCTTT. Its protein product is CASRKGQGRNTEAFF.

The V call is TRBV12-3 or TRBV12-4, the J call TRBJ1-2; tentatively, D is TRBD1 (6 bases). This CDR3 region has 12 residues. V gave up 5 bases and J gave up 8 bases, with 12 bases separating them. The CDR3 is CASSPRGGGYTF. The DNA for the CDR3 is TGTGCCAGCAGTCCCCGCGGGGGCGGCTACACCTTC.